What follows is one T cell receptor (beta chain) and its context. Its antigen is still unknown. The data originate from a study of shared clonotypes between healthy human individuals. General study findings and limits: Sequencing depth was expected to influence donor clonotype sharing. Researchers sampled blood only, noting tissue repertoires likely differ.

CDR3 length: 14 amino acids. V was trimmed by 7 bases and J by 0 bases, leaving 10 bases between them. Germline CDR1 and CDR2: LNHDA and SQIVND (reference sequence). Loaded into unsorted PBMC replicate PCRs was 300 ng DNA, 25,000 to 30,000 T cell genomes. Clones were sequenced by immunoSEQ multiplex PCR, and TCRdb holds only the in-frame ones, with some missing. This sample yields roughly 500,000 clones, of which more than 75% are seen a single time; about 13% belongs to the top ten. Sample: PBMCs. The clonotype originates from a woman aged 40 to 50 in good health. Some clones in this sample may be carry-over from other donors' samples. The J gene is TRBJ2-1, the V gene TRBV19; maybe TRBD2 (5 bases). The chain's CDR3 is CASTGGSSYNEQFF. In nucleotides, the CDR3 is TGTGCCAGTACGGGCGGGTCCTCCTACAATGAGCAGTTCTTC.